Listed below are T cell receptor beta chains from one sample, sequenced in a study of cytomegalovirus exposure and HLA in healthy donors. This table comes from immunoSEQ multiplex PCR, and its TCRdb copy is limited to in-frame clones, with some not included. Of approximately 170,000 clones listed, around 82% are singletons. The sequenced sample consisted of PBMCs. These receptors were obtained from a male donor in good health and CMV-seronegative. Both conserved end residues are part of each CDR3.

CDR3aa: CSSSFVSGSLEQYF
v_gene: TRBV7-9
j_gene: TRBJ2-7

CDR3aa: CASREGFANTIYF
v_gene: TRBV7-9
j_gene: TRBJ1-3

CDR3aa: CASSFRQTPLGNTIYF
v_gene: TRBV7-9
j_gene: TRBJ1-3

CDR3aa: CAWSVMSGGYQPQHF
v_gene: TRBV30
j_gene: TRBJ1-5

CDR3aa: CAISDREGYTF
v_gene: TRBV10-3
j_gene: TRBJ1-2

CDR3aa: CASSPSWRLTDTQYF
v_gene: TRBV4-3
j_gene: TRBJ2-3

CDR3aa: CATRDRQITDTQYF
v_gene: TRBV15
j_gene: TRBJ2-3

CDR3aa: CASSSRQEPNEKLFF
v_gene: TRBV5-4
j_gene: TRBJ1-4

CDR3aa: CASSQEAVMNTEAFF
v_gene: TRBV4-3
j_gene: TRBJ1-1

CDR3aa: CASSPPGQGAGEQYF
v_gene: TRBV7-2
j_gene: TRBJ2-7

CDR3aa: CASALPLAGANNEQFF
v_gene: TRBV5-4
j_gene: TRBJ2-1

CDR3aa: CASSPYGGGPIDTQYF
v_gene: TRBV5-6
j_gene: TRBJ2-3

CDR3aa: CATSRDRGSGANVLTF
v_gene: TRBV15
j_gene: TRBJ2-6

CDR3aa: CASSRGVNEQFF
v_gene: TRBV7-2
j_gene: TRBJ2-1

CDR3aa: CSAEGVGEQFF
v_gene: TRBV20-1
j_gene: TRBJ2-1

CDR3aa: CASSFTKSTDTQYF
v_gene: TRBV5-1
j_gene: TRBJ2-3

CDR3aa: CSVGKGISTYEQYF
v_gene: TRBV29-1
j_gene: TRBJ2-7

CDR3aa: CRAGQGTEAFF
v_gene: TRBV20-1
j_gene: TRBJ1-1

CDR3aa: CASSPLPGLVFPDTQYF
v_gene: TRBV7-9
j_gene: TRBJ2-3

CDR3aa: CASSRRGGPYEQYF
v_gene: TRBV5-4
j_gene: TRBJ2-7

CDR3aa: CASSIVSEGTYEQYF
v_gene: TRBV19
j_gene: TRBJ2-7

CDR3aa: CASSQRTGKGSPLHF
v_gene: TRBV7-9
j_gene: TRBJ1-6

CDR3aa: CASSDAHAGGNEQFF
v_gene: TRBV6-4
j_gene: TRBJ2-1

CDR3aa: CASSPPGQGNEQYF
v_gene: TRBV28
j_gene: TRBJ2-7

CDR3aa: CASSDRAGANVLTF
v_gene: TRBV6-1
j_gene: TRBJ2-6

CDR3aa: CASSPSGTQNQPQHF
v_gene: TRBV5-6
j_gene: TRBJ1-5

CDR3aa: CASSDLPEDTQYF
v_gene: TRBV6-4
j_gene: TRBJ2-3

CDR3aa: CASLGGPYEQYF
v_gene: TRBV6-5
j_gene: TRBJ2-7

CDR3aa: CASSQGGTYSYNEQFF
v_gene: TRBV4-2
j_gene: TRBJ2-1

CDR3aa: CASSSDRPRQGPGSYNEQFF
v_gene: TRBV19
j_gene: TRBJ2-1

CDR3aa: CASSSQTGGMEAFF
v_gene: TRBV7-8
j_gene: TRBJ1-1

CDR3aa: CASSLTGGNSPLHF
v_gene: TRBV5-1
j_gene: TRBJ1-6